This passage covers 10 T cell receptor beta chains from one sample sequenced in a study of OX40 agonist ivuxolimab in advanced cancers. The method was immunoSEQ multiplex PCR; TCRdb's version includes in-frame clones alone and lacks a portion of them. Of 55,000 to 60,000 clones detected, 75% to 90% appear once; the ten largest clones hold more than 0.65%. Sequenced here: CD4+ or CD8+ T cells sorted from blood, sampled in a trial of the OX40 agonist ivuxolimab. The receptors originated from an adult with an advanced solid tumor such as melanoma, head and neck, liver or kidney cancer.

The rearrangement links TRBV18 to TRBJ1-1; D gene unclear. The germline V gene encodes CDR1 KGHSH and CDR2 LQKENI. V was trimmed by 2 bases and J by 1 base, leaving 5 bases between them. This CDR3 comprises 13 residues. The CDR3 loop is CASSPAENTEAFF. The CDR3 DNA follows: TGTGCCAGCTCACCAGCGGAGAACACTGAAGCTTTCTTT. The whole variable domain, remainder taken from reference TRBV18 and TRBJ1-1, is NAGVMQNPRHLVRRRGQEARLRCSPMKGHSHVYWYRQLPEEGLKFMVYLQKENIIDESGMPKERFSAEFPKEGPSILRIQQVVRGDSAAYFCASSPAENTEAFFGQGTRLTVV.

The chain recombines TRBV19 with TRBJ2-3; possibly TRBD2 for D (6 bases). Trimming removed 4 bases at V and 0 bases at J, with 17 bases between. Germline CDR1 reads LNHDA; CDR2 reads SQIVND (reference sequence). CDR3 size: 17 residues. CDR3 protein: CASSTPLEGWSTDTQYF. CDR3 bases: TGTGCCAGTAGTACCCCCCTGGAGGGTTGGAGCACAGATACGCAGTATTTT.

J is TRBJ2-4 and V is TRBV5-8, with 7 bases fitting TRBD1. Germline CDR1 and CDR2: SGHTS and YDEGEE. The V gene end was trimmed by 1 base and the J gene end by 9 bases; junction bases not matched to a gene: 7. This CDR3 has 14 residues. CDR3: CASSLTGVEGIQYF. The DNA for the CDR3 is TGTGCCAGCAGCTTGACAGGGGTTGAAGGCATTCAGTACTTC.

The rearrangement links TRBV19 to TRBJ1-5; no reliable D call. Germline values: CDR1 LNHDA, CDR2 SQIVND (reference sequence). This CDR3 contains 13 residues. Trimming removed 8 bases at V and 4 bases at J, with 12 bases between. CDR3 coding DNA: TGTGCCAGTTCACTAGAGTGGAATCAGCCCCAGCATTTT. The encoded protein is CASSLEWNQPQHF.

The chain has TRBV19 and TRBJ1-5; tentatively, D is TRBD1 (6 bases). The V gene lost 6 bases and the J gene lost 5 bases, with 8 bases spanning the gap. Germline values: CDR1 LNHDA, CDR2 SQIVND (reference sequence). This CDR3 is 12 amino acids long. The CDR3 region is CASRQGDQPQHF. The CDR3 coding sequence is TGTGCCAGTAGACAGGGAGATCAGCCCCAGCATTTT.

Written as DNA, the CDR3 is TGTGCCAGCAGCTTAGCGCGGGGGCCGGCGACCCAGTACTTC. Encoded protein: CASSLARGPATQYF. The chain couples TRBV7-2 to TRBJ2-5; tentatively, D is TRBD2 (7 bases). Per the germline V gene, CDR1 is SGHTA and CDR2 is FQGNSA. V lost 0 bases, J lost 7 bases, and 12 bases lay in between. CDR3 length equals 14 residues. The whole variable domain, filled in from reference TRBV7-2 and TRBJ2-5, reads GAGVSQSPSNKVTEKGKDVELRCDPISGHTALYWYRQSLGQGLEFLIYFQGNSAPDKSGLPSDRFSAERTGGSVSTLTIQRTQQEDSAVYLCASSLARGPATQYFGPGTRLLVL.

This clone was picked up one time. The chain joins TRBV7-9 to TRBJ1-4; 7 positions match TRBD1. The V segment lost 5 bases and the J segment 3 bases; nucleotides outside the gene matches: 6. This CDR3 is 15 amino acids long. Germline values: CDR1 SEHNR, CDR2 FQNEAQ (reference sequence). CDR3 protein: CASSLLGQANEKLFF. The CDR3 DNA follows: TGTGCCAGCAGCCTTCTCGGACAGGCTAATGAAAAACTGTTTTTT.

The chain is built from TRBV11-3 and TRBJ1-1, with no clear D. V was cut by 6 bases and J by 3 bases, with 5 bases left in between. The CDR3 runs 11 residues. Germline CDR1 is SGHNT and CDR2 is YENEEA. The CDR3 nucleotides are TGTGCCAGCAGTTTCGACACTGAAGCTTTCTTT. Its translation: CASSFDTEAFF.

The CDR3 nucleotides are TGTGCCAGCAGTCTGCCGGGACAGGGTGATGATACGCAGTATTTT. It is translated as CASSLPGQGDDTQYF. The J gene is TRBJ2-3, the V gene TRBV28; TRBD1 agrees at 9 bases. The CDR3 length is 15 residues. The germline V gene has CDR1 MDHEN and CDR2 SYDVKM. The V gene end was trimmed by 5 bases and the J gene end by 6 bases; junction bases not matched to a gene: 9.

This chain connects TRBV6-6 to TRBJ1-1; D call uncertain. CDR1 is MNHNY and CDR2 is SVGAGI in the germline V gene (reference sequence). CDR3 size: 15 residues. V lost 5 bases to trimming and J lost 3 bases, with 16 bases between them. CDR3 protein: CASSPQLNRDTEAFF. The CDR3 DNA sequence: TGTGCCAGCAGTCCCCAACTGAACCGTGACACTGAAGCTTTCTTT.